This TCR beta chain comes out of a study of T cells in Graves' hyperthyroidism and ophthalmopathy. Study results and caveats: Most clonotypes expanded in thyroid above 0.001 were likewise present in blood.

V lost 8 bases and J lost 5, with 7 bases in between. Germline V gives CDR1 WSHSY, CDR2 SAAADI. The CDR3 covers 10 residues. RNA transcripts were the template for amplifying TCR beta CDR3 regions. The TCR CDR3 was amplified in a first-round RT-PCR using the HTBI primer set. TCRdb analysed the multiplex PCR reads with MiXCR anew, one entry per CDR3 protein. The table includes almost 600,000 distinct CDR3 sequences, more than 11% detected once. Comments on this clonotype: The antigen remains undetermined.

The sequencing input was blood. The gene calls are TRBV10-2 and TRBJ2-7, with D perhaps matching TRBD1 (6 bases). This sequence originates from a woman aged 25 to 45 with Graves' hyperthyroidism that later progressed to Graves' ophthalmopathy. DNA for the CDR3: TGCGCCAGCGGGGGCCACGAGCAGTACTTC. As protein: CASGGHEQYF.